Shown below are 13 T cell receptor beta chains from a single sample sequenced in a study of beta chain features in type 1 diabetes. Findings of the study overall: Among patients with Type 1 diabetes, TCRB CDR3s were moderately but significantly shorter in every one of the four CD4+ subsets.

Expressed TCRB transcripts were sequenced, since all the RNA that had been isolated was reverse transcribed. Profiled with immunoSEQ multiplex PCR; TCRdb holds only in-frame clones, not every one. Here the sample spans about 160,000 clones, 6.5% to 10% being singletons. These receptors' antigens are unknown. Input material: central memory CD4+ T cells from blood. All receptors come from a woman aged 18-29 years with type 1 diabetes.

This clone was detected a few times. The chain has TRBV2 and TRBJ1-1; D possibly corresponds to TRBD1 (6 bases). The CDR3 extends over 14 amino acids. V was clipped by 4 bases and J by 4 bases, with 13 bases between them. The germline CDR1 and CDR2 sequences are SNHLY and FYNNEI. The CDR3 reads CASSGQGGGTEAFF. In nucleotides, the CDR3 is TGTGCCAGCAGTGGCCAAGGGGGGGGCACTGAAGCTTTCTTT.

This chain links TRBV7-2 with TRBJ2-3; D may be TRBD1 (6 bases). Trimming cost V 0 bases and J 2 bases, with 9 bases left between them. From germline, CDR1 is SGHTA and CDR2 FQGNSA. The CDR3 is 15 residues long. CDR3 sequence: CASSLAGHYTDTQYF. The CDR3 DNA reads TGTGCCAGCAGCTTAGCGGGACATTACACAGATACGCAGTATTTT.

V usage is TRBV9 and J usage is TRBJ2-1; TRBD2 agrees at 11 bases. After removal of 3 bases from V and 5 bases from J, the junction contained 7 bases not matched to a gene. From germline, CDR1 is SGDLS and CDR2 YYNGEE. This CDR3 comprises 16 residues. DNA for the CDR3: TGTGCCAGCAGCGCGGGGGGACTAGCGGAGAACAATGAGCAGTTCTTC. The encoded protein is CASSAGGLAENNEQFF. Filled out from reference TRBV9 and TRBJ2-1, the complete variable domain reads DSGVTQTPKHLITATGQRVTLRCSPRSGDLSVYWYQQSLDQGLQFLIQYYNGEERAKGNILERFSAQQFPDLHSELNLSSLELGDSALYFCASSAGGLAENNEQFFGPGTRLTVL.

This clone was detected a few times. The chain carries TRBV7-2 and TRBJ1-2; D is unclear. The CDR3 loop spans 14 amino acids. With 5 bases removed from V and 4 bases from J, the gap between germline ends came to 14 bases. Germline-derived CDR1 and CDR2 are SGHTA and FQGNSA. The CDR3 coding sequence is TGTGCCAGCAGCCCTGGTCTCCGAGGCTATGGCTACACCTTC. Amino acids: CASSPGLRGYGYTF.

CDR3 protein: CASSQIAGGRGETQYF. The CDR3 DNA sequence: TGCGCCAGCAGCCAGATAGCGGGGGGGCGCGGAGAGACCCAGTACTTC. The rearrangement links TRBV4-3 to TRBJ2-5; 11 bases are shared with TRBD2. The CDR3 has 16 amino acids. J was trimmed by 4 bases and V by 3 bases; bases with no gene match: 7. Germline V gene lookup returns CDR1 LGHNA and CDR2 YSLEER.

This clone has just a few counts. The gene calls are TRBV20-1 and TRBJ2-5; D perhaps matches TRBD2 (6 bases). This CDR3 spans 11 amino acids. The V gene lost 6 bases and the J gene lost 10 bases, with 15 bases spanning the gap. CDR1 and CDR2 (germline): DFQATT, SNEGSKA (reference sequence). The CDR3 here is CSARDFPGQYF. As DNA, the CDR3 is TGCAGTGCCCGGGACTTTCCCGGCCAGTACTTC.

V is TRBV7-2 and J is TRBJ2-7; D possibly corresponds to TRBD1 (5 bases). The germline gives CDR1 SGHTA, CDR2 FQGNSA. This CDR3 contains 12 residues. V lost 2 bases and J 9 bases, leaving 11 bases between the germline ends. This CDR3 is CASSLHLQGQYF. The CDR3 DNA reads as TGTGCCAGCAGCTTACACCTCCAGGGGCAGTACTTC.

The chain combines TRBV29-1 with TRBJ2-7, with D possibly matching TRBD2 (5 bases). V lost 6 bases and J 2 bases, leaving 14 bases between the germline ends. The length of the CDR3 is 13 residues. Germline values: CDR1 SQVTM, CDR2 ANQGSEA. The CDR3: CSVSGQETYEQYF. CDR3 sequence (DNA): TGCAGCGTCAGCGGTCAGGAGACCTACGAGCAGTACTTC.

This rearrangement joins TRBV2 to TRBJ1-1; D is uncertain. This CDR3 has 12 residues. V shed 6 bases and J shed 3 bases, with 8 bases lying between them. Per the germline V gene, CDR1 is SNHLY and CDR2 is FYNNEI. The CDR3 loop is CASRPSDTEAFF. Written as DNA, the CDR3 is TGTGCCAGCAGGCCGTCGGACACTGAAGCTTTCTTT.

This clone was detected only a few times. The rearrangement links TRBV5-6 to TRBJ1-2; 7 bases are a match to TRBD1. Germline CDR1 reads SGHDT; CDR2 reads YYEEEE. There are 15 residues in the CDR3. V shed 3 bases and J 4 bases; nucleotides not matched to a gene: 9. CDR3 sequence reads: CASSSGTAEAYGYTF. The CDR3, as DNA: TGTGCCAGCAGCTCCGGGACAGCGGAAGCCTATGGCTACACCTTC.

This sequence joins TRBV9 and TRBJ1-1; possible D gene TRBD1, 5 bases. Germline CDR1 reads SGDLS; CDR2 reads YYNGEE. This CDR3 has 14 amino acids. V lost 0 bases to trimming and J lost 8 bases, with 14 bases between them. CDR3 loop: CASSVEPGGSEAFF. The CDR3 coding sequence is TGTGCCAGCAGCGTAGAGCCTGGGGGGTCGGAAGCTTTCTTT.

This clone was seen more than once but under ten times. The genes are TRBV20-1 and TRBJ1-2; TRBD1 aligns across 7 bases. The germline V gene encodes CDR1 DFQATT and CDR2 SNEGSKA (reference sequence). CDR3 size: 11 residues. J gave up 10 bases and V 4 bases, and 6 bases lay outside the gene matches. This CDR3 is CSAMGQIVYTF. Here the CDR3 DNA reads TGCAGTGCTATGGGACAGATAGTCTACACCTTC.

This clone has a handful of counts. V usage is TRBV28 and J usage is TRBJ2-7; 9 bases fit TRBD2. V trimming: 6 bases; J trimming: 6 bases; junction bases outside the gene matches: 3. Germline V gene sequence: CDR1 MDHEN, CDR2 SYDVKM. This CDR3 spans 12 amino acids. As DNA, the CDR3 is TGTGCCAGCAGCATAGCGGGAGTCGAGCAGTACTTC. This gives the protein CASSIAGVEQYF.